The sequence of this TCR beta chain was determined in a study of blood T cell repertoires in COVID-19. In the study overall: PBMCs, B-cell-depleted T cells, or T cells were the source of the cDNA or gDNA that made up the material.

Germline values: CDR1 SEHNR, CDR2 FQNEAQ (reference sequence). The length of the CDR3 is 17 residues. V dropped 1 base and J dropped 5 bases, with 20 bases sitting between them. The study drew participants aged about 18 to 90 years from 20 to 30 US areas. The recovered donors of Cohort 3 showed two negative PCRs, clearance, or symptom resolution. In the original processing: Counts of nucleated cells, estimated from reference gene primer amplification, were obtained. Profiled with immunoSEQ multiplex PCR; TCRdb holds only in-frame clones, not every one. V, J and clone size are taken as reported in that table, and D and trimming were inferred from the DNA itself. The table includes about 320,000 clones, over 75% detected once.

The sequence was collected from a woman aged 18 to 35 who had recovered from COVID-19. The chain links TRBV7-9 to TRBJ1-2; no clear D. The sample taken for sequencing was PBMCs or T cells enriched from blood (not recorded which). CDR3 sequence (DNA): TGTGCCAGCAGCTTAGGGTATCTGGGGTCGCGGGGATATGGCTACACCTTC. It translates to CASSLGYLGSRGYGYTF.